This TCR delta chain was found in a study of gammadelta T cells in human blood (dated by TCRdb to the early 2020s). Summary of the overall study and its limitations: According to the study, polyclonal expansion of innate gamma-delta T cells right after birth appeared to be driven by microbial exposure.

The germline V gene supplies CDR1 TSWWSYY and CDR2 QGS. From the cysteine through the phenylalanine, the CDR3 covers 15 amino acids. This entry keeps only the CDR3 DNA: 45 bases, framed from base 1. V is cut by 3 bases and J by 0 bases, and the space between the germline ends is 11 bases. This clone is termed large (0.1 to 1%). The target of this receptor is not known. No per-base quality is available; no much larger clone lies one base away. This sample also contains other DNA sequences that code for the same CDR3. The library was generated by RT-PCR. These reads were obtained on an Illumina MiSeq. Clone calls in TCRdb were regenerated from the public reads with CATT, after which identical DNA sequences shared one row. A total of 510 or so delta-chain clones appear in this sample, approximately 48% of them only once. Around a quarter of the sample goes to the ten largest clones.

Recombination joined TRDV1 with TRDJ1; there is no confident call for the D gene. Sequenced input: non-Vgamma9Vdelta2 gamma-delta T cells from infant blood. The sequence was obtained from a human donor. The CDR3 loop reads CALGELPRDTDKLIF. The bases are TGTGCTCTTGGGGAGCTCCCCCGCGACACCGATAAACTCATCTTT.